This entry concerns a single T cell receptor beta chain. Its antigen is still unknown. This CDR3 spans 13 amino acids. Trimming left V 4 bases short and J 9 bases short, with 14 bases between. CDR1 and CDR2 (germline): SGHKS, YYEKEE (reference sequence). TCRdb used MiXCR to reprocess the 5' RACE reads, holding one entry per CDR3 protein. The top ten hold under 20% of the sample, which has over 600,000 distinct CDR3 sequences, over 15% seen once. The data were obtained in a study of CD8 T cells in ankylosing spondylitis. Study-level results: Reports of some motif variants in reactive arthritis synovial fluid and blood predate this one. Several highly homologous variants made up a TCR beta motif, and this motif appeared characteristic of ankylosing spondylitis blood.

The source material was blood, either unsorted or a sorted T cell fraction (not recorded which). This receptor was obtained from a male donor with ankylosing spondylitis. This chain connects TRBV5-5 to TRBJ2-1, with D possibly matching TRBD1 (6 bases). The DNA of the CDR3 is TGTGCCAGCAGCGACCTGGCAGGGGTTGAGCAGTTCTTC. It codes for CASSDLAGVEQFF.